What follows are 32 T cell receptor beta chains derived from one specimen sequenced in a study of blood T cell repertoires in COVID-19 (TCRdb year 2020). The method was the immunoSEQ multiplex PCR assay. The clones in this table, taken by TCRdb from immuneACCESS, are in-frame only. Not every clone is retained; where verified, under half of the shortfall comes from an unresolved V gene, and the cause of the rest is unknown. The sample table contains 100,000 to 110,000 clones; only one count was recorded for around 85% of them. Together, the top ten hold 10% to 15% of the sample. The material sequenced was peripheral blood. These receptor sequences come from a human donor in a cohort sampled during active COVID-19.

The V call is TRBV19, the J call TRBJ2-2; 8 positions agree with TRBD1. This CDR3 spans 15 amino acids. J gave up 1 base and V 9 bases, and 7 bases lay outside the gene matches. CDR1 and CDR2 from the germline V gene are LNHDA and SQIVND (reference sequence). DNA for the CDR3: TGTGCCAGCTCTGACAGGGGCTGGAACACCGGGGAGCTGTTTTTT. Translation gives CASSDRGWNTGELFF.

V and J are TRBV13 and TRBJ2-1; 8 bases agree with TRBD2. Germline CDR1 reads PRHDT; CDR2 reads FYEKMQ (reference sequence). The CDR3 sequence is 15 residues long. V was pared by 5 bases and J by 6 bases, with 9 bases of the junction left unmatched. The CDR3 spells CASSRSGRTANEQFF. The CDR3 DNA sequence: TGTGCCAGCAGCAGAAGCGGGAGAACGGCCAATGAGCAGTTCTTC.

The chain employs TRBV18 and TRBJ1-2, with a possible D match to TRBD1 (5 bases). CDR1 is KGHSH and CDR2 is LQKENI in the germline V gene. Trimming took off 3 bases at V and 3 bases at J, with 11 bases between the two ends. The CDR3 loop spans 14 amino acids. CDR3 nucleotides: TGTGCCAGCTCACCGCAGCAGGGTGACTATGGCTACACCTTC. Translation: CASSPQQGDYGYTF.

The J gene is TRBJ2-7, the V gene TRBV5-1; TRBD2 agrees at 7 bases. The CDR3 is 13 residues long. V dropped 7 bases and J dropped 5; count of bases not matched to a gene: 9. Germline-derived CDR1 and CDR2 are SGHRS and YFSETQ. The CDR3 region has the DNA TGCGCCAGCCGGTTGGGCGGGAGCCACGAGCAGTACTTC. Translation gives CASRLGGSHEQYF.

The gene calls are TRBV7-9 and TRBJ2-5, with 7 bases lining up with TRBD1. The CDR3 has 16 residues. V lost 2 bases and J lost 1; bases outside the gene matches: 7. Germline CDR1 SEHNR, CDR2 FQNEAQ (reference sequence). This chain's CDR3 is CASSLTGAYSQETQYF. The CDR3 DNA sequence: TGTGCCAGCAGCTTAACAGGGGCGTACTCCCAAGAGACCCAGTACTTC.

This clone has just one count. The chain links TRBV6-2 or TRBV6-3 to TRBJ2-2, with TRBD1 identical over 7 bases. Trimming took 5 bases from V and 1 from J; bases not matched to a gene: 10. Germline loops: CDR1 MNHEY, CDR2 SVGEGT. This CDR3 contains 17 residues. Here the CDR3 DNA reads TGTGCCAGCAGTGCAAAGCCGGGACAGCGGAACACCGGGGAGCTGTTTTTT. Its protein product is CASSAKPGQRNTGELFF.

The CDR3 DNA follows: TGTGCCAGCAGTGAAGCGCAGATTGGCCGCTCCTACAATGAGCAGTTCTTC. Its protein is CASSEAQIGRSYNEQFF. The chain links TRBV6-1 to TRBJ2-1; no reliable D call. V was clipped by 0 bases and J by 0 bases, with 12 bases between them. Germline V CDR1 and CDR2: MNHNS, SASEGT. CDR3 length: 17 amino acids.

The gene calls are TRBV5-5 and TRBJ1-5; 9 bases line up with TRBD1. The CDR3 runs to 16 residues. Trimming at V came to 3 bases and at J to 1 base, leaving 5 bases not matched to a gene. Germline V gene lookup returns CDR1 SGHKS and CDR2 YYEKEE (reference sequence). CDR3: CASSSLDRGSNQPQHF. CDR3 DNA: TGTGCCAGCAGCTCCCTCGACAGGGGGAGCAATCAGCCCCAGCATTTT.

This chain connects TRBV5-3 to TRBJ2-7, with TRBD1 matching over 8 bases. TRBV5-3 is noted as an ORF with a role that remains uncertain. This CDR3 region has 15 residues. The trim removed 4 bases at V and 7 bases at J, leaving 13 bases unmatched. The CDR3 reads CARSQDGDRTLEQYF. The CDR3 DNA reads TGTGCCAGAAGCCAAGACGGGGACAGGACCTTAGAGCAGTACTTC.

Here the CDR3 reads CASSWDPSSGSTGELFF. For the CDR3, the DNA is TGCGCCAGCAGCTGGGACCCTTCTAGCGGGAGCACCGGGGAGCTGTTTTTT. The V call is TRBV5-1, the J call TRBJ2-2; TRBD2 matches at 10 bases. This CDR3 has 17 amino acids. The V gene's germline CDR1 is SGHRS and CDR2 YFSETQ. Trimming at V came to 3 bases and at J to 4 bases, leaving 9 bases not matched to a gene. The full variable domain, its missing parts supplied by reference TRBV5-1 and TRBJ2-2, is KAGVTQTPRYLIKTRGQQVTLSCSPISGHRSVSWYQQTPGQGLQFLFEYFSETQRNKGNFPGRFSGRQFSNSRSEMNVSTLELGDSALYLCASSWDPSSGSTGELFFGEGSRLTVL.

The chain carries TRBV9 and TRBJ1-4; 7 nucleotides agree with TRBD1. From germline, CDR1 is SGDLS and CDR2 YYNGEE. V was pared by 2 bases and J by 3 bases, with 4 bases of the junction left unmatched. The CDR3 is 15 amino acids. CDR3 region: CASSVSTGSNEKLFF. Written as DNA, the CDR3 is TGTGCCAGCAGCGTGTCGACAGGGTCTAATGAAAAACTGTTTTTT. Looking up the rest from reference TRBV9 and TRBJ1-4 gives the full variable domain: DSGVTQTPKHLITATGQRVTLRCSPRSGDLSVYWYQQSLDQGLQFLIQYYNGEERAKGNILERFSAQQFPDLHSELNLSSLELGDSALYFCASSVSTGSNEKLFFGSGTQLSVL.

The genes are TRBV3-1 (or the pseudogene TRBV3-2) and TRBJ1-1, with 10 bases matching TRBD1. V dropped 4 bases and J dropped 1; count of bases not matched to a gene: 15. Germline lookup yields CDR1 LGHDT and CDR2 YNNKEL (reference sequence). The CDR3 is 19 residues long. The CDR3 region is CASSPGSQTGGAGNTEAFF. In DNA, the CDR3 is TGTGCCAGCAGCCCAGGAAGTCAGACAGGGGGCGCAGGGAACACTGAAGCTTTCTTT.

The chain employs TRBV2 and TRBJ2-5; TRBD2 matches at 10 bases. After removal of 3 bases from V and 2 bases from J, the junction contained 9 bases not matched to a gene. This CDR3 is 17 amino acids long. Per the germline V gene, CDR1 is SNHLY and CDR2 is FYNNEI. CDR3 nucleotide sequence: TGTGCCAGCAGTGAGTCTAGCGGGGGAGTAATTCAAGAGACCCAGTACTTC. Its protein is CASSESSGGVIQETQYF.

The chain links TRBV6-2 or TRBV6-3 to TRBJ2-7; TRBD2 matches 11 bases. Germline assignment: CDR1 MNHEY and CDR2 SVGEGT. The CDR3 loop spans 19 amino acids. V shed 2 bases, J shed 0 bases, and the junction held 12 bases outside the gene matches. The CDR3 DNA reads as TGTGCCAGCAGTTACATCCTCCTAGCGGGGGGTCATAGCTCCTACGAGCAGTACTTC. Translated, it gives CASSYILLAGGHSSYEQYF.

The rearrangement links TRBV5-8 to TRBJ1-5; the D gene is possibly TRBD1 (5 bases). This CDR3 has 18 amino acids. In germline, CDR1 is SGHTS, CDR2 YDEGEE. Trimming left V 1 base short and J 1 base short, with 18 bases between. Here the CDR3 reads CASSLFLGRGTSNQPQHF. In nucleotides, the CDR3 is TGTGCCAGCAGCTTGTTTTTAGGGAGGGGTACAAGCAATCAGCCCCAGCATTTT.

The chain joins TRBV6-5 to TRBJ1-2; possible D gene TRBD1, 5 bases. Germline V gene lookup returns CDR1 MNHEY and CDR2 SVGAGI. The ends were cut back, 10 bases at V and 3 bases at J, with 12 bases in the middle. This CDR3 has 12 residues. The CDR3 region is CAIRGDHYGYTF. Here the CDR3 DNA reads TGTGCCATACGGGGGGATCACTATGGCTACACCTTC.

This chain joins TRBV5-1 and TRBJ2-1, with no clear D. V lost 3 bases and J 2 bases, leaving 12 bases between the germline ends. Germline V CDR1 and CDR2: SGHRS, YFSETQ. CDR3 size: 15 residues. In DNA form, the CDR3 reads TGCGCCAGCAGCTCCGACTCGAGCCCCTACAATGAGCAGTTCTTC. Protein sequence: CASSSDSSPYNEQFF.

The CDR3 sequence is CASSLGQGGGYTF. The DNA of the CDR3 is TGTGCCAGCAGCTTGGGACAGGGAGGGGGCTACACCTTC. The rearrangement joins TRBV7-9 to TRBJ1-2; 9 nucleotides line up with TRBD1. V gave up 3 bases and J gave up 8 bases; unmatched junction bases: 4. The CDR3 consists of 13 residues. Per the germline V gene, CDR1 is SEHNR and CDR2 is FQNEAQ (reference sequence). Full variable domain (missing parts from reference TRBV7-9 and TRBJ1-2): DTGVSQNPRHKITKRGQNVTFRCDPISEHNRLYWYRQTLGQGPEFLTYFQNEAQLEKSRLLSDRFSAERPKGSFSTLEIQRTEQGDSAMYLCASSLGQGGGYTFGSGTRLTVV.

The V call is TRBV5-5, the J call TRBJ1-2; 9 bases match TRBD1. This CDR3 has 18 residues. The V gene end was trimmed by 4 bases and the J gene end by 0 bases; junction bases not matched to a gene: 13. The germline CDR1 and CDR2 sequences are SGHKS and YYEKEE (reference sequence). The CDR3 nucleotides are TGTGCCAGCAGCCTTGGAATGGGGGGGACAGGGACTAACTATGGCTACACCTTC. Amino acids: CASSLGMGGTGTNYGYTF.

This clone came up a few times. The V gene is TRBV19, the J gene TRBJ2-6, with 7 bases matching TRBD2. The CDR3 length is 18 residues. Germline V CDR1 and CDR2: LNHDA, SQIVND (reference sequence). J gave up 0 bases and V 2 bases, and 7 bases lay outside the gene matches. The CDR3 DNA sequence: TGTGCCAGTAGTATACGAGCGGGAACTAGCTCTGGGGCCAACGTCCTGACTTTC. It codes for CASSIRAGTSSGANVLTF.

The CDR3 DNA is TGTGCCAGCTCACCAGGGCTTGATCAGCCCCAGCATTTT. It translates to CASSPGLDQPQHF. The V call is TRBV18, the J call TRBJ1-5; D not certain. Germline assignment: CDR1 KGHSH and CDR2 LQKENI. The length of the CDR3 is 13 residues. Deletions cut 2 bases from V and 5 bases from J, with 7 bases between. Drawing the rest from reference TRBV18 and TRBJ1-5, the complete variable domain is NAGVMQNPRHLVRRRGQEARLRCSPMKGHSHVYWYRQLPEEGLKFMVYLQKENIIDESGMPKERFSAEFPKEGPSILRIQQVVRGDSAAYFCASSPGLDQPQHFGDGTRLSIL.

The gene calls are TRBV30 and TRBJ1-2, with 7 bases matching TRBD1. From germline, CDR1 is GTSNPN and CDR2 SVGIG (reference sequence). The CDR3 totals 13 residues. After removal of 0 bases from V and 8 bases from J, the junction contained 6 bases not matched to a gene. This chain's CDR3 is CAWSVIRGQGYTF. CDR3 sequence (DNA): TGTGCCTGGAGTGTAATTAGGGGGCAAGGCTACACCTTC.

The chain is built from TRBV7-2 and TRBJ1-6, with a tentative D call TRBD1 (5 bases). The ends were cut back, 10 bases at V and 7 bases at J, with 20 bases in the middle. CDR3 length: 15 amino acids. Germline V lookup: CDR1 SGHTA, CDR2 FQGNSA. The CDR3 DNA sequence: TGTGCCATCACGCCCGGGGGATTAAGGAATTCACCCCTCCACTTT. This codes for CAITPGGLRNSPLHF.

The CDR3 DNA is TGTGCCAGCTCACCGGGACTAGCGCACGAGCAGTACTTC. This gives the protein CASSPGLAHEQYF. The chain has TRBV18 and TRBJ2-7; TRBD2 matches 10 bases. The CDR3 is 13 amino acids. Unmatched junction bases numbered 1, after V lost 3 bases and J lost 5 bases. CDR1 and CDR2 (germline): KGHSH, LQKENI.

CDR3 nucleotides: TGCGCCAGCAGCCCGGGACTAGCCTACAATGAGCAGTTCTTC. The encoded protein is CASSPGLAYNEQFF. V usage is TRBV10-1 and J usage is TRBJ2-1; 8 bases agree with TRBD2. The CDR3 is made up of 14 amino acids. Germline-derived CDR1 and CDR2 are WNHNN and SYGVQD (reference sequence). Trimming at V came to 6 bases and at J to 2 bases, leaving 3 bases not matched to a gene.

V usage is TRBV19 and J usage is TRBJ1-5; TRBD1 might be the D (5 bases). The V gene's germline CDR1 is LNHDA and CDR2 SQIVND (reference sequence). V was trimmed by 3 bases and J by 0 bases, leaving 15 bases between them. This CDR3 contains 17 residues. CDR3 residues: CASSIELGHYSNQPQHF. In DNA form, the CDR3 reads TGTGCCAGTAGTATCGAGCTCGGACACTATAGCAATCAGCCCCAGCATTTT.

This clone has more than one count but fewer than ten. V usage is TRBV29-1 and J usage is TRBJ1-4, with D perhaps TRBD1 (5 bases). The CDR3 extends over 13 amino acids. The V end was cut by 4 bases, the J end by 7 bases, with 13 bases between. Per germline, CDR1 SQVTM and CDR2 ANQGSEA. The CDR3 coding sequence is TGCAGCGTTGTCACTATTGGGGCTGAAAAACTGTTTTTT. Translation: CSVVTIGAEKLFF.

The chain carries TRBV6-2 or TRBV6-3 and TRBJ2-6, with 8 bases lining up with TRBD2. After removal of 5 bases from V and 2 bases from J, the junction contained 5 bases not matched to a gene. The CDR3 is 16 residues long. Germline values: CDR1 MNHEY, CDR2 SVGEGT. This CDR3 is CASSHGGETGANVLTF. CDR3 nucleotide sequence: TGTGCCAGCAGTCACGGGGGGGAAACTGGGGCCAACGTCCTGACTTTC.

This clone came up once. The rearrangement joins TRBV5-1 to TRBJ1-2, with D possibly matching TRBD1 (5 bases). The germline CDR1 and CDR2 sequences are SGHRS and YFSETQ. The CDR3 totals 11 residues. V was cut by 7 bases and J by 3 bases, with 7 bases left in between. This CDR3 is CASGGDYGYTF. The CDR3, as DNA: TGCGCCAGCGGGGGGGACTATGGCTACACCTTC.

The CDR3 DNA sequence: TGTGCCATCAATGGACAGGGGAGCAATGAGCAGTTCTTC. This translates into CAINGQGSNEQFF. This rearrangement joins TRBV10-3 to TRBJ2-1, with 9 bases aligning to TRBD1. After removal of 7 bases from V and 6 bases from J, the junction contained 4 bases not matched to a gene. This CDR3 spans 13 amino acids. The germline gives CDR1 ENHRY, CDR2 SYGVKD.

The chain recombines TRBV9 with TRBJ2-7, with D tentatively TRBD2 (5 bases). This CDR3 comprises 13 residues. V gave up 3 bases and J gave up 4 bases, with 11 bases separating them. Looked up from germline, CDR1 is SGDLS and CDR2 is YYNGEE. CDR3 coding DNA: TGTGCCAGCAGCGCCGGGAACACTTACGAGCAGTACTTC. Its protein is CASSAGNTYEQYF. Combining the CDR3 with reference TRBV9 and TRBJ2-7 gives the whole variable domain DSGVTQTPKHLITATGQRVTLRCSPRSGDLSVYWYQQSLDQGLQFLIQYYNGEERAKGNILERFSAQQFPDLHSELNLSSLELGDSALYFCASSAGNTYEQYFGPGTRLTVT.

This sequence joins TRBV29-1 and TRBJ1-2, with 7 nucleotides matching TRBD1. CDR1 SQVTM and CDR2 ANQGSEA come from the germline V gene. After removal of 6 bases from V and 7 bases from J, the junction contained 20 bases not matched to a gene. This CDR3 comprises 16 residues. The CDR3 loop is CSVIEVLATGVGGYTF. CDR3 DNA: TGCAGCGTGATAGAAGTACTCGCCACAGGGGTTGGTGGCTACACCTTC.